The clone carrying this T cell receptor (beta chain) ranks as medium-sized in terms of frequency. What it recognizes is unknown. The read stops 3 residues short of the end of the CDR3; the missing end is completed from the germline J gene. The data stem from a study of T cells in women clearing cervical HPV infection. As for the study in general: Controls gave blood once infection was undetectable; cases at lesion identification. Case blood was drawn a median approximately 21 weeks after lesion detection.

Here immunoSEQ multiplex PCR was the method, and the copy in TCRdb shows in-frame clones only, minus some. The table lists about 20,000 clones. CDR3 length: 14 amino acids. V dropped 2 bases and J dropped 1 base, with 7 bases sitting between them. Germline CDR1 reads SGHTA; CDR2 reads FQGTGA. Study-level findings and limits: A classifier using richness and V gene abundances reached an AUC of approximately 0.79.

This sequence originates from a woman between 18 and 70 years old with a cervical HPV16 infection that either progressed to CIN3+ or cleared (not recorded which). The sample comprised blood buffy coat. The chain employs TRBV7-3 and TRBJ2-3; tentatively, D is TRBD2 (5 bases). The DNA read from the CDR3 is TGTGCCAGCAGCTTACTCGGGGGCACAGATACG. This encodes CASSLLGGTDT. The whole CDR3 sequence reads CASSLLGGTDTQYF. Full variable domain (missing parts from reference TRBV7-3 and TRBJ2-3): GAGVSQTPSNKVTEKGKYVELRCDPISGHTALYWYRQSLGQGPEFLIYFQGTGAADDSGLPNDRFFAVRPEGSVSTLKIQRTERGDSAVYLCASSLLGGTDTQYFGPGTRLTVL.